This T cell receptor beta chain was captured by sequencing in a study of CD4 T cells in relation to SARS-CoV-2 and coronaviruses. Whole-study results and caveats: The cross-reactivity analysis covered only spike protein, not other viral proteins.

Germline V gene data show CDR1 as MNHEY and CDR2 as SVGAGI. The ends were cut back, 6 bases at V and 8 bases at J, with 13 bases in the middle. CDR3 length equals 12 residues. The table came from immunoSEQ multiplex PCR; TCRdb's copy has only in-frame clones and leaves some out. This sample has around 18,000 clones, with about 80% found just once. This clone was counted once. Its specificity is unknown. Before the COVID-19 pandemic, during about 2010-2019, CD4+ T cells were taken from unexposed donors. CD4+ T cells were isolated from the cells after 10 days of culture. This TCR was recovered from a human donor in good health. V is TRBV6-5 and J is TRBJ1-2; D perhaps matches TRBD1 (6 bases). Sequencing was performed on CD4+ T cells from PBMCs, cultured in vitro. In DNA form, the CDR3 reads TGTGCCAGCAGGGTCGGGGGCGGCGGCTACACCTTC. Amino acid sequence: CASRVGGGGYTF.